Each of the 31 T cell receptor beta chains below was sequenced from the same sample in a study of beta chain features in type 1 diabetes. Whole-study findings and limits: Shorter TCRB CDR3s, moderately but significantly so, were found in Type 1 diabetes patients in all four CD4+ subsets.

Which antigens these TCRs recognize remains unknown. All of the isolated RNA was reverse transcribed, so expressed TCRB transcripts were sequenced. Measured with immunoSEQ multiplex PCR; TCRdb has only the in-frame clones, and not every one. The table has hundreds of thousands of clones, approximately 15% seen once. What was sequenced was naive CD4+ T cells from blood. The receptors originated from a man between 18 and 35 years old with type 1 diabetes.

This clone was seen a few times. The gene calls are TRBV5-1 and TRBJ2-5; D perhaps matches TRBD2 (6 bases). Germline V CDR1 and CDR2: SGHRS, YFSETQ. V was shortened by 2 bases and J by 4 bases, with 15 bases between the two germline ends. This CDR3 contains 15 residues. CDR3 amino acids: CASSFEAGRTETQYF. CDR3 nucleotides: TGCGCCAGCAGCTTCGAGGCGGGGAGGACAGAGACCCAGTACTTC.

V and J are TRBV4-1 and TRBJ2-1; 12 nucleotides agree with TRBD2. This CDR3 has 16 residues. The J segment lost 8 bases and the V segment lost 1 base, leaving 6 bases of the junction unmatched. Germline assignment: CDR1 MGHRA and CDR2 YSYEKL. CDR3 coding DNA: TGCGCCAGCAGCCAAGTGCGTCTAGCGGGAGGGGATGAGCAGTTCTTC. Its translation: CASSQVRLAGGDEQFF.

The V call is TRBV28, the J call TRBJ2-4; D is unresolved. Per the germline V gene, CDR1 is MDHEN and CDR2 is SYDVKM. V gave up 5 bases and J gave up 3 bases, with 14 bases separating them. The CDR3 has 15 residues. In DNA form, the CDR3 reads TGTGCCAGCAGTCCCCTAGTTTTGAGCAAAAACATTCAGTACTTC. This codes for CASSPLVLSKNIQYF.

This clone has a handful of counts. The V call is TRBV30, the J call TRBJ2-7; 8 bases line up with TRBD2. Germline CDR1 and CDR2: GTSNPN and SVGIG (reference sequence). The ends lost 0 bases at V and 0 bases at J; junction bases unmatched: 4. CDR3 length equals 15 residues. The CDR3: CAWSVPSGSSYEQYF. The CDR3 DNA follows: TGTGCCTGGAGTGTTCCGAGCGGGAGCTCCTACGAGCAGTACTTC.

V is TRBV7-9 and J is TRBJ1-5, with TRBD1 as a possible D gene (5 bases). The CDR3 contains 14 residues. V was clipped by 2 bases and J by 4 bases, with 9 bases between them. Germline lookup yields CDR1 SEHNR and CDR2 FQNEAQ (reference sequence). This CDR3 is CASSLSTVNQPQHF. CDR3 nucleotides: TGTGCCAGCAGCTTATCGACAGTTAATCAGCCCCAGCATTTT.

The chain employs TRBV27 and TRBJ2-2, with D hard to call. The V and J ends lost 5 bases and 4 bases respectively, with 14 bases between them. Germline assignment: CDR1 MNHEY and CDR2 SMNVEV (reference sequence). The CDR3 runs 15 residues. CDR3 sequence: CASSHEYPGTGELFF. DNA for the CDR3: TGTGCCAGCAGTCACGAGTATCCGGGCACCGGGGAGCTGTTTTTT.

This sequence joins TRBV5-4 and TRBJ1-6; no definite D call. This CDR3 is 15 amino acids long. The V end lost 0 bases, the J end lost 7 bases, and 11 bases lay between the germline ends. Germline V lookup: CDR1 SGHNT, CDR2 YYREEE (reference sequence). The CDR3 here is CASSLGQVGNSPLHF. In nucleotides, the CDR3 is TGTGCCAGCAGCTTGGGTCAGGTTGGGAATTCACCCCTCCACTTT.

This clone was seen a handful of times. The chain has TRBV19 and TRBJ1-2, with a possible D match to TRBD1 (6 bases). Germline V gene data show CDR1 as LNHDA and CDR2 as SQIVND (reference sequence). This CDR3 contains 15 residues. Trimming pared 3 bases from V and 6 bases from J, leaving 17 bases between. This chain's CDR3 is CASSIEARGRNGYTF. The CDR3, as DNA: TGTGCCAGTAGTATCGAGGCCAGGGGAAGGAATGGCTACACCTTC.

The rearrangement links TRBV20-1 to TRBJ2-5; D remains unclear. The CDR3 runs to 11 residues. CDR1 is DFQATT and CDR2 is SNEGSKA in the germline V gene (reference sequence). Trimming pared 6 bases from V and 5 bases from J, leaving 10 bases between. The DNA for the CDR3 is TGCAGTGCCAGGCAATCGGAGACCCAGTACTTC. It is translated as CSARQSETQYF.

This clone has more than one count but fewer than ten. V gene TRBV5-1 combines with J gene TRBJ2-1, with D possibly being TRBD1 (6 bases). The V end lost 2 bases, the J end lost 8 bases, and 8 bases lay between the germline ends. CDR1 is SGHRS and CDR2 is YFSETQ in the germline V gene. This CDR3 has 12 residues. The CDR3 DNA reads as TGCGCCAGCAGCTTAGGGGGTGATGAGCAGTTCTTC. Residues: CASSLGGDEQFF.

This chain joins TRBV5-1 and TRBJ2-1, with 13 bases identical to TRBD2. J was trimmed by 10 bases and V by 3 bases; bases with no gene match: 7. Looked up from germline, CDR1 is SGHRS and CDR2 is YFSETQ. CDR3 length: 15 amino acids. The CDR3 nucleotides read TGCGCCAGCAGCTGGAGACTAGCGGGAGGTCCAGAGCAGTTCTTC. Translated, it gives CASSWRLAGGPEQFF.

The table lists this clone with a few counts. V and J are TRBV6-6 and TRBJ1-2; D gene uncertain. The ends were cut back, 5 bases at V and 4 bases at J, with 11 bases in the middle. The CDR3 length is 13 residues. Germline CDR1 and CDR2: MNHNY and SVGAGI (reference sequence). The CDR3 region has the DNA TGTGCCAGCAGTCCGAACGTGGCCTATGGCTACACCTTC. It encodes CASSPNVAYGYTF.

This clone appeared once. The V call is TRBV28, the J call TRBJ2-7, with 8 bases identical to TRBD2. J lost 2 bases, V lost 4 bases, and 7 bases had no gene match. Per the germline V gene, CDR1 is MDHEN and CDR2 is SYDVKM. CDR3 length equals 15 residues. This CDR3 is CASSSQRLAPYEQYF. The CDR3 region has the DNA TGTGCCAGCAGTTCTCAACGACTAGCGCCCTACGAGCAGTACTTC.

Written as DNA, the CDR3 is TGTGCCAGCAGCTATAGAACTGAAGATACGCAGTATTTT. Its translation: CASSYRTEDTQYF. The V gene is TRBV7-2, the J gene TRBJ2-3; D is undetermined. V lost 4 bases to trimming and J lost 5 bases, with 10 bases between them. The V gene's germline CDR1 is SGHTA and CDR2 FQGNSA. The CDR3 runs 13 residues.

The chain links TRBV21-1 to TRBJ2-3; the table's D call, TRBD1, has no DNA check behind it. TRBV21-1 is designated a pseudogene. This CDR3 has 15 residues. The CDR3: CASSKGGKRADTQYF. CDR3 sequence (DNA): TGTGCCAGCAGCAAAGGGGGCAAGCGCGCAGATACGCAGTATTTT.

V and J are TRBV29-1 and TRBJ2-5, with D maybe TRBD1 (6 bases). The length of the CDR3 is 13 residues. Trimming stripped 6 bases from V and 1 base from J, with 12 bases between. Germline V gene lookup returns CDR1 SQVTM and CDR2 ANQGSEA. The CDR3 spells CSVQQGTQETQYF. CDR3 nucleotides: TGCAGCGTCCAACAGGGTACCCAAGAGACCCAGTACTTC.

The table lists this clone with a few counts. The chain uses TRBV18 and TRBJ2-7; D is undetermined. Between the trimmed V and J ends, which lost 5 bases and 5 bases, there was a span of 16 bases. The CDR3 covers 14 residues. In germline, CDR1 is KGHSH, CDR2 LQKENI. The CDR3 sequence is CASSSVGPPHEQYF. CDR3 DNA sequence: TGTGCCAGCTCATCCGTTGGGCCACCCCACGAGCAGTACTTC.

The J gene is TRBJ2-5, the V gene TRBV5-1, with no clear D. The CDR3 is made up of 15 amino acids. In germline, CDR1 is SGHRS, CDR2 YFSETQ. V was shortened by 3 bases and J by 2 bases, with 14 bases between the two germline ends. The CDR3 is CASSSTRPVQETQYF. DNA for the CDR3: TGCGCCAGCAGCTCCACGCGGCCCGTACAAGAGACCCAGTACTTC. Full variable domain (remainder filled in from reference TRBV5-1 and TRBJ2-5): KAGVTQTPRYLIKTRGQQVTLSCSPISGHRSVSWYQQTPGQGLQFLFEYFSETQRNKGNFPGRFSGRQFSNSRSEMNVSTLELGDSALYLCASSSTRPVQETQYFGPGTRLLVL.

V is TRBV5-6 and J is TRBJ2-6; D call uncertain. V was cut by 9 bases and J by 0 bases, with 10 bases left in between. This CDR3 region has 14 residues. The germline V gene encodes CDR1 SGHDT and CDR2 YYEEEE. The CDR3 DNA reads TGTGCCACCCACGATAGCTCTGGGGCCAACGTCCTGACTTTC. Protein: CATHDSSGANVLTF. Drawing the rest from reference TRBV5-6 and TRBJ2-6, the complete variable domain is DAGVTQSPTHLIKTRGQQVTLRCSPKSGHDTVSWYQQALGQGPQFIFQYYEEEERQRGNFPDRFSGHQFPNYSSELNVNALLLGDSALYLCATHDSSGANVLTFGAGSRLTVL.

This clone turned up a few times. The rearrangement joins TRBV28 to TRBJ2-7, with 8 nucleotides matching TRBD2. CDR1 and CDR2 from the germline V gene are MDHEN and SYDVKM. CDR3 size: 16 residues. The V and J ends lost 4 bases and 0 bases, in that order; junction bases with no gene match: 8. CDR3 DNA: TGTGCCAGCAGTTCCGGTGGGGCGGGGGGCTCCTACGAGCAGTACTTC. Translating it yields CASSSGGAGGSYEQYF.

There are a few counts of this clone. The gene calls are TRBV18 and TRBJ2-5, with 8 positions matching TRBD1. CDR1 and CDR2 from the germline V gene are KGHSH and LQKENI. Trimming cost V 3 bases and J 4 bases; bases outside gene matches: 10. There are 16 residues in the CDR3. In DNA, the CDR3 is TGTGCCAGCTCACCCAGGACAGGGCTAGGAGGAGAGACCCAGTACTTC. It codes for CASSPRTGLGGETQYF.

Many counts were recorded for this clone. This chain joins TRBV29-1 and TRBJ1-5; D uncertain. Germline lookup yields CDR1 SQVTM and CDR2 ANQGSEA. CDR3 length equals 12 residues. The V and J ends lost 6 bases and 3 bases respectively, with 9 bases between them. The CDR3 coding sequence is TGCAGCGTGAGCGGTCACAATCAGCCCCAGCATTTT. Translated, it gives CSVSGHNQPQHF.

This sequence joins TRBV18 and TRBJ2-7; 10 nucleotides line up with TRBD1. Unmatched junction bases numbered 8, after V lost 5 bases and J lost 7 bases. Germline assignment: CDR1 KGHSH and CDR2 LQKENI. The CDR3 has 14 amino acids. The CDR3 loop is CASSEGQGSREQYF. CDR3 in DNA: TGTGCCAGCTCAGAGGGACAGGGGTCAAGGGAGCAGTACTTC.

The CDR3 DNA sequence: TGCGCCAGCAGCCCAAACCAGGGGTCGGTTGAGACCCAGTACTTC. Translation gives CASSPNQGSVETQYF. This chain connects TRBV5-1 to TRBJ2-5; D might be TRBD1 (6 bases). The CDR3 has 15 amino acids. The V and J ends lost 4 bases and 5 bases respectively, with 18 bases between them. Germline V CDR1 and CDR2: SGHRS, YFSETQ.

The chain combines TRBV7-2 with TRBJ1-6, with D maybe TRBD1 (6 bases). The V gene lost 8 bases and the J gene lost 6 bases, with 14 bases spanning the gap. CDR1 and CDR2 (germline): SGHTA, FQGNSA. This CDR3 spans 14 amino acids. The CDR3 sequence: CASGRGRGNSPLHF. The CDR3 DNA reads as TGTGCCAGCGGACGGGGCAGGGGTAATTCACCCCTCCACTTT.

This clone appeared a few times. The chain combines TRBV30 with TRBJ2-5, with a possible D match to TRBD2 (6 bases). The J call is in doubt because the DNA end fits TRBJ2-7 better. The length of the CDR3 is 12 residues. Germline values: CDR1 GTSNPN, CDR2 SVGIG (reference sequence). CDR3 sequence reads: CAWTTSPYEQYF. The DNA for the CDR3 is TGTGCCTGGACCACTAGCCCCTACGAGCAGTACTTC.

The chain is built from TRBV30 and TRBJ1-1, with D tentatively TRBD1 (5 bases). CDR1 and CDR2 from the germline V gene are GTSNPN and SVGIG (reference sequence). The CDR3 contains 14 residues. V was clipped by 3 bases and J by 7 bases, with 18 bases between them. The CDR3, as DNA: TGTGCCTGGAGGGGGTATGGACAAGTACTTGAAGCTTTCTTT. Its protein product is CAWRGYGQVLEAFF.

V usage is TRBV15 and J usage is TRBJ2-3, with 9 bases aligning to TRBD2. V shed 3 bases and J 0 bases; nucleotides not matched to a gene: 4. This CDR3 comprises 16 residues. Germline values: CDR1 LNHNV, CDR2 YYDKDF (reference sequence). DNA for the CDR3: TGTGCCACCAGCAGCCTAGCGGGGACTAGCACAGATACGCAGTATTTT. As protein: CATSSLAGTSTDTQYF.

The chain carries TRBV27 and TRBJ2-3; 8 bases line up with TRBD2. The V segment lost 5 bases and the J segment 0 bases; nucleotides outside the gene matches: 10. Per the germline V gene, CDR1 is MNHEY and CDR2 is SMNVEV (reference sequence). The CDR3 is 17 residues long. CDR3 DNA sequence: TGTGCCAGCAGTGTTCGATTAGCGGGGCTTAGCACAGATACGCAGTATTTT. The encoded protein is CASSVRLAGLSTDTQYF.

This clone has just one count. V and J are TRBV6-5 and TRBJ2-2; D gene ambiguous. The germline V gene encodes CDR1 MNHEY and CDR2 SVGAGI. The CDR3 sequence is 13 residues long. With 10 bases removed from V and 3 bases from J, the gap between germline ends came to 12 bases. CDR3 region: CATRSRDTGELFF. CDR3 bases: TGTGCCACCCGGTCCCGGGACACCGGGGAGCTGTTTTTT.

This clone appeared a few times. The CDR3 is CASSARLAGAYNEQFF. Here the CDR3 DNA reads TGTGCCAGCAGCGCCAGACTAGCGGGGGCTTACAATGAGCAGTTCTTC. V gene TRBV9 combines with J gene TRBJ2-1; 12 positions match TRBD2. Germline lookup yields CDR1 SGDLS and CDR2 YYNGEE. V trimming: 3 bases; J trimming: 4 bases; junction bases outside the gene matches: 5. The CDR3 covers 16 residues.